The 13 T cell receptor beta chains below were found in one sample sequenced in a study of follicular helper T cells after annual influenza vaccination. Assay: immunoSEQ multiplex PCR; the TCRdb copy retains only in-frame clones and omits some. The table shows 5,500 to 7,500 clones, with 84% occurring only once. As for time point: 2015-2016 season, 7 days after influenza vaccination. The specimen comprised CXCR5- memory CD4+ T cells sorted from blood, sampled 7 days after influenza vaccination. The receptors come from an adult who received the influenza vaccine.

V is TRBV28 and J is TRBJ2-7; D might be TRBD2 (7 bases). The CDR3 spans 13 residues. Trimming shortened V by 1 base and J by 7 bases, and 11 bases separated the two germline ends. Germline V gene data show CDR1 as MDHEN and CDR2 as SYDVKM. This chain's CDR3 is CASSLSGRGEQYF. Written as DNA, the CDR3 is TGTGCCAGCAGTTTATCGGGGAGGGGGGAGCAGTACTTC.

The V gene is TRBV6-1, the J gene TRBJ2-5; TRBD1 matches 11 bases. CDR1 is MNHNS, CDR2 SASEGT, per germline. With V trimmed by 8 bases and J by 3 bases, 8 bases remained unmatched. The CDR3 is 15 residues long. The CDR3 DNA reads as TGTGCCAGCCGGGACAGGGGGAACGGTGAAGAGACCCAGTACTTC. This encodes CASRDRGNGEETQYF.

The chain is built from TRBV5-1 and TRBJ2-1, with D perhaps given as TRBD1 or TRBD2 (6 bases each). V lost 7 bases and J 9 bases, leaving 23 bases between the germline ends. This CDR3 has 15 residues. The germline gives CDR1 SGHRS, CDR2 YFSETQ. DNA of the CDR3: TGCGCCAGCGAAGGGTTGGGGGGCGCTAAGGGTGAGCAGTTCTTC. Its translation: CASEGLGGAKGEQFF.

The chain links TRBV5-4 to TRBJ1-6; D remains ambiguous. Germline V gene sequence: CDR1 SGHNT, CDR2 YYREEE (reference sequence). CDR3 length: 15 amino acids. Trimming removed 1 base from V and 0 bases from J, with 5 bases in between. CDR3 coding DNA: TGTGCCAGCAGCTTGCATAGCTCCTATAATTCACCCCTCCACTTT. Its protein product is CASSLHSSYNSPLHF. The complete variable domain, with remaining parts taken from reference TRBV5-4 and TRBJ1-6, reads ETGVTQSPTHLIKTRGQQVTLRCSSQSGHNTVSWYQQALGQGPQFIFQYYREEENGRGNFPPRFSGLQFPNYSSELNVNALELDDSALYLCASSLHSSYNSPLHFGNGTRLTVT.

The gene calls are TRBV18 and TRBJ1-5; D gene ambiguous. Germline-derived CDR1 and CDR2 are KGHSH and LQKENI. Trimming removed 4 bases at V and 0 bases at J, with 10 bases between. The CDR3 covers 15 residues. CDR3 sequence: CASSRDTNSNQPQHF. CDR3 sequence (DNA): TGTGCCAGCTCACGCGACACAAATAGCAATCAGCCCCAGCATTTT.

The chain is built from TRBV29-1 and TRBJ2-3, with D possibly TRBD1 on 5 matching bases. Per the germline V gene, CDR1 is SQVTM and CDR2 is ANQGSEA. The CDR3 length is 13 residues. V gave up 7 bases and J gave up 5 bases, with 16 bases separating them. CDR3 sequence: CSAKQGFGDTQYF. In DNA form, the CDR3 reads TGCAGCGCGAAGCAGGGTTTTGGAGATACGCAGTATTTT.

The chain joins TRBV5-1 to TRBJ2-2; D not certain. Germline values: CDR1 SGHRS, CDR2 YFSETQ. The V and J ends lost 0 bases and 6 bases respectively, with 6 bases between them. The CDR3 runs to 13 residues. CDR3 residues: CASSLAGPGELFF. DNA for the CDR3: TGCGCCAGCAGCTTGGCCGGGCCCGGGGAGCTGTTTTTT.

The V call is TRBV7-9, the J call TRBJ2-1; 7 positions agree with TRBD2. The CDR3 contains 15 residues. V lost 0 bases to trimming and J lost 4 bases; unmatched junction nucleotides: 3. CDR1 and CDR2 from the germline V gene are SEHNR and FQNEAQ (reference sequence). CDR3 in DNA: TGTGCCAGCAGCTTAGCGGGAGGGAGGTACAATGAGCAGTTCTTC. Translating it yields CASSLAGGRYNEQFF.

The chain combines TRBV10-3 with TRBJ2-3; TRBD2 agrees at 9 bases. Germline CDR1 reads ENHRY; CDR2 reads SYGVKD. Trimming at V came to 7 bases and at J to 0 bases, leaving 11 bases not matched to a gene. CDR3 size: 17 residues. CDR3 loop: CAIKGSRGGKSTDTQYF. The CDR3 region has the DNA TGTGCCATCAAAGGTTCGCGGGGGGGAAAGAGCACAGATACGCAGTATTTT.

This clone has only one observation. V usage is TRBV5-6 and J usage is TRBJ1-6; a possible D gene is TRBD1 (6 bases). This CDR3 has 14 residues. CDR1 is SGHDT, CDR2 YYEEEE, per germline. Trimming took 1 base from V and 9 from J, leaving 11 bases between them. DNA of the CDR3: TGTGCCAGCAGCTTGACAGGGAGTTTTTCACCCCTCCACTTT. As protein: CASSLTGSFSPLHF.

CDR3 residues: CAWSVRVGYTF. The CDR3 DNA sequence: TGTGCCTGGAGTGTACGAGTTGGCTACACCTTC. The chain links TRBV30 to TRBJ1-2; no definite D call. Germline loops: CDR1 GTSNPN, CDR2 SVGIG (reference sequence). With 0 bases removed from V and 7 bases from J, the gap between germline ends came to 6 bases. The CDR3 runs 11 residues.

This clone was counted between two and nine times. The CDR3, as DNA: TGTGCCAGCCACAGGGATAGCAATCAGCCCCAGCATTTT. Protein sequence: CASHRDSNQPQHF. The chain is built from TRBV2 and TRBJ1-5, with a possible D match to TRBD1 (6 bases). This CDR3 is built from 13 residues. V was pared by 8 bases and J by 0 bases, with 8 bases between. CDR1 and CDR2 from the germline V gene are SNHLY and FYNNEI.

This chain uses TRBV2 with TRBJ2-3; 7 bases map to TRBD1. The CDR3 is 14 amino acids. V shed 5 bases and J 0 bases; nucleotides not matched to a gene: 2. Germline V CDR1 and CDR2: SNHLY, FYNNEI. For the CDR3, the DNA is TGTGCCAGCAGTTTACAGGGGAGCACAGATACGCAGTATTTT. Protein sequence: CASSLQGSTDTQYF.